The source of this T cell receptor beta chain is a study of shared clonotypes between healthy human individuals. Study conclusions and caveats: Only a few donors were included, so the genetic and exposure-history diversity represented was limited.

On this clone: Its matching antigen is unknown.

Memory CD4+ cells were the fraction left after CD45RA+ naive selection. The CDR3 totals 18 residues. V shed 8 bases, J shed 0 bases, and the junction held 7 bases outside the gene matches. Germline CDR1 is ENHRY and CDR2 is SYGVKD. Sequenced by immunoSEQ multiplex PCR; TCRdb stores in-frame clones only, minus some. The sample holds 2 million or so clones, 85% to 95% seen once. The clonotype was recovered from a man aged 18 to 29 in good health. This chain uses TRBV10-3 with TRBJ2-1; 16 nucleotides align to TRBD2. Sequencing used naive CD4+ T cells sorted from blood. Regarding subset: CD45RA+ positively selected. CDR3 DNA: TGTGCCATCTCCTCGGGACTAGCGGGAGGGAGCTCCTACAATGAGCAGTTCTTC. Its protein product is CAISSGLAGGSSYNEQFF.